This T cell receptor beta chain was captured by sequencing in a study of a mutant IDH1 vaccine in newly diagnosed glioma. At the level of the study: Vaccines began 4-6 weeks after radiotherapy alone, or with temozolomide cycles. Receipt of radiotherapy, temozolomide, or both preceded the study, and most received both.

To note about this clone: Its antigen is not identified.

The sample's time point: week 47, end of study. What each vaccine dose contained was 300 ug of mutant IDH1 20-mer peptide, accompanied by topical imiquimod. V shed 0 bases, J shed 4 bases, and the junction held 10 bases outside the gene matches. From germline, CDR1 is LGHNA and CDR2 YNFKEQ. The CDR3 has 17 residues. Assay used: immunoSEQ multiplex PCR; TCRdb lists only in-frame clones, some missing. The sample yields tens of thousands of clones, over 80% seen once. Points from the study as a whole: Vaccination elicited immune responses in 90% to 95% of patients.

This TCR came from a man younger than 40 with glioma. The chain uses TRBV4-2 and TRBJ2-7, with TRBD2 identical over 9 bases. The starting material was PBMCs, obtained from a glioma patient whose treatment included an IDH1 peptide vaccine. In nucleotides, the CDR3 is TGTGCCAGCAGCCAAGAGTACCGAAGCGGGGGGATATACGAGCAGTACTTC. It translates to CASSQEYRSGGIYEQYF.